These 9 T cell receptor beta chains were sequenced from one sample in a study of Ad26.COV2.S vaccination and SARS-CoV-2 variants. Sequenced by immunoSEQ multiplex PCR; TCRdb stores in-frame clones only, minus some. The table records approximately 460,000 clones, roughly nine tenths of them present only once. The treatment: some 20 received Ad26.COV2.S at low or high dose, single or two shots; 5 received placebo; per-sample allocation not given. Each sample was drawn 63 days after the first injection (of vaccine or placebo). Sequences were derived from peripheral blood, sampled in a trial of Ad26.COV2.S vaccine versus placebo. These TCRs come from a person between 18 and 59 years old who received the Ad26.COV2.S COVID-19 vaccine or a placebo.

The chain has TRBV25-1 and TRBJ2-1, with 7 bases aligning to TRBD1. The CDR3 consists of 15 residues. CDR1 MGHDK and CDR2 SYGVNS come from the germline V gene. The V segment lost 2 bases and the J segment 2 bases; nucleotides outside the gene matches: 3. The CDR3 nucleotides are TGTGCCAGCAGTGAACAGGGGGTCGCCTACAATGAGCAGTTCTTC. It is translated as CASSEQGVAYNEQFF. Together with reference TRBV25-1 and TRBJ2-1, the CDR3 gives the full variable domain: EADIYQTPRYLVIGTGKKITLECSQTMGHDKMYWYQQDPGMELHLIHYSYGVNSTEKGDLSSESTVSRIRTEHFPLTLESARPSHTSQYLCASSEQGVAYNEQFFGPGTRLTVL.

The table lists this clone with a count of one. The chain links TRBV19 to TRBJ1-5; 7 positions match TRBD1. This CDR3 is built from 18 residues. V was clipped by 1 base and J by 3 bases; unmatched bases: 12. Germline V CDR1 and CDR2: LNHDA, SQIVND (reference sequence). CDR3 DNA: TGTGCCAGTAGTATAGGGCAGGGGGGAGGTTTTTTCAATCAGCCCCAGCATTTT. This codes for CASSIGQGGGFFNQPQHF.

The chain recombines TRBV12-1 with TRBJ1-3; TRBD1 is the table's D call, not checked against the DNA. TRBV12-1 is marked as a pseudogene. The CDR3 is made up of 16 amino acids. CDR3 amino acids: CASSSRARQGGNTIYF. CDR3 sequence (DNA): TGTGCCAGCAGCTCTCGGGCGCGACAGGGGGGAAACACCATATATTTT.

The chain has TRBV19 and TRBJ2-7, with D maybe TRBD1 (5 bases). Germline assignment: CDR1 LNHDA and CDR2 SQIVND (reference sequence). The CDR3 is 15 amino acids. With 5 bases removed from V and 2 bases from J, the gap between germline ends came to 16 bases. CDR3 nucleotide sequence: TGTGCCAGTAGTCCTGGGGTAGGGGAAACCTACGAGCAGTACTTC. This encodes CASSPGVGETYEQYF.

This chain joins TRBV10-3 and TRBJ1-2, with 7 bases lining up with TRBD1. This CDR3 contains 16 residues. J was trimmed by 4 bases and V by 6 bases; bases with no gene match: 14. The germline V gene encodes CDR1 ENHRY and CDR2 SYGVKD. The CDR3 reads CAISEVPGQLFYGYTF. The CDR3 DNA follows: TGTGCCATCAGCGAAGTACCGGGACAGCTTTTCTATGGCTACACCTTC.

V and J are TRBV7-9 and TRBJ1-1; D possibly corresponds to TRBD1 (6 bases). The germline CDR1 and CDR2 sequences are SEHNR and FQNEAQ (reference sequence). Trimming left V 1 base short and J 3 bases short, with 15 bases between. The CDR3 consists of 16 residues. This chain's CDR3 is CASSLGSAGADTEAFF. The CDR3 nucleotides read TGTGCCAGCAGCTTAGGGAGTGCAGGGGCAGACACTGAAGCTTTCTTT.

This clone was recorded a few times. This chain's CDR3 is CATSRGNSGGGETQYF. Written as DNA, the CDR3 is TGTGCCACCAGCAGAGGGAATAGCGGGGGCGGGGAGACCCAGTACTTC. The V gene is TRBV15, the J gene TRBJ2-5; 9 nucleotides match TRBD2. The junction had 8 bases not matched to a gene; V was cut back by 1 base and J by 5 bases. CDR1 and CDR2 from the germline V gene are LNHNV and YYDKDF (reference sequence). The CDR3 covers 16 residues.

This clone was counted a few times. CDR3 nucleotide sequence: TGTGCCAGCAGCTCCTCAAATGAGCAGTACTTC. This codes for CASSSSNEQYF. The gene calls are TRBV7-9 and TRBJ2-7, with D unclear. Deletions cut 4 bases from V and 7 bases from J, with 8 bases between. Germline values: CDR1 SEHNR, CDR2 FQNEAQ (reference sequence). This CDR3 contains 11 residues. Full variable domain (outside the CDR3, taken from reference TRBV7-9 and TRBJ2-7): DTGVSQNPRHKITKRGQNVTFRCDPISEHNRLYWYRQTLGQGPEFLTYFQNEAQLEKSRLLSDRFSAERPKGSFSTLEIQRTEQGDSAMYLCASSSSNEQYFGPGTRLTVT.

The chain recombines TRBV25-1 with TRBJ2-7, with D hard to call. The CDR3 spans 14 residues. V shed 5 bases and J shed 8 bases, with 19 bases lying between them. Germline CDR1 is MGHDK and CDR2 is SYGVNS. Written as DNA, the CDR3 is TGTGCCAGCAGTCCCAGACAAACCCTACAGAAGCAGTACTTC. Its translation is CASSPRQTLQKQYF.